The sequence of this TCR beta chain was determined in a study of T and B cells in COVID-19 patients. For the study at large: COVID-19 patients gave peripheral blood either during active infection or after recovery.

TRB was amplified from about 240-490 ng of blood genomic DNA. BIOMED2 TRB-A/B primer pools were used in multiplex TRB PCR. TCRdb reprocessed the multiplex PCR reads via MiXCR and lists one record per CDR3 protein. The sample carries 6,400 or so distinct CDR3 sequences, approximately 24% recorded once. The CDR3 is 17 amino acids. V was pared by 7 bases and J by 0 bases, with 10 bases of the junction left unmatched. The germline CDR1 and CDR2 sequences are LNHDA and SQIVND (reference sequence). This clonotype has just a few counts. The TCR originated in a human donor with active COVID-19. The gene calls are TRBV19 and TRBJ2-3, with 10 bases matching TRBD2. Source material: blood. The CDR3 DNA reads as TGTGCCAGTACCCCGATTTCGACTAGCGGGAGCACAGATACGCAGTATTTT. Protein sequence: CASTPISTSGSTDTQYF.